This entry lists 7 T cell receptor beta chains sequenced from one sample in a study of T cell repertoires in cytomegalovirus infection (dated by TCRdb to about 2019). These reads were obtained on an Illumina HiSeq 1500. Using fastp at Q25 and MiXCR, TCRdb reprocessed the public reads and kept productive beta chains. Every distinct CDR3 protein forms one entry, paired with its most common genes and DNA. Counted in this sample were approximately 110,000 distinct CDR3 sequences; under 55% of them appeared once. Roughly 70% of the sample goes to the ten largest clones. The sample's treatment or condition label is to be understood as: in vitro stimulation with specific CMV peptide epitopes to enrich CMV-specific T cells. These TCRs are of unknown antigen specificity. Sequencing used CD8+ T cells from cultured PBMCs, obtained from culture after CMV antigen stimulation. These receptor sequences come from a human donor in good health (CMV status not recorded). Some clones in this sample may be carry-over from other donors' samples.

This clonotype was recorded a few times. V and J are TRBV7-8 and TRBJ2-1, with 12 bases that match TRBD2. CDR1 and CDR2 (germline): SGHVS, FQNEAQ. V gave up 1 base and J gave up 6 bases; unmatched junction bases: 13. This CDR3 has 19 residues. CDR3 DNA sequence: TGTGCCAGCAGCTTAGTACCGGGACAGCGACTAGCGGGGGTCAATGAGCAGTTCTTC. Encoded protein: CASSLVPGQRLAGVNEQFF.

This chain uses TRBV7-2 with TRBJ1-1; TRBD1 is a possible D gene (6 bases). The germline V gene has CDR1 SGHTA and CDR2 FQGNSA. Trimming shortened V by 1 base and J by 6 bases, and 15 bases separated the two germline ends. The CDR3 extends over 15 amino acids. The CDR3 DNA sequence: TGTGCCAGCAGCTTAGTGGGGGACATTATTCCTGAAGCTTTCTTT. It codes for CASSLVGDIIPEAFF.

This CDR3 is CATGGPAYEQYF. CDR3 DNA: TGTGCCACGGGGGGGCCAGCCTACGAGCAGTACTTC. The J gene is TRBJ2-7, the V gene TRBV7-6; TRBD2 aligns across 8 bases. The germline V gene has CDR1 SGHVS and CDR2 FNYEAQ. This CDR3 has 12 residues. J gave up 2 bases and V 10 bases, and 4 bases lay outside the gene matches. The full variable domain, completed using reference TRBV7-6 and TRBJ2-7, is GAGVSQSPRYKVTKRGQDVALRCDPISGHVSLYWYRQALGQGPEFLTYFNYEAQQDKSGLPNDRFSAERPEGSISTLTIQRTEQRDSAMYRCATGGPAYEQYFGPGTRLTVT.

This clonotype was found once. This chain joins TRBV12-5 and TRBJ1-1; D ambiguous. This CDR3 is 11 amino acids long. CDR1 is LGHNT and CDR2 is FRNRAP in the germline V gene. Trimming removed 4 bases at V and 6 bases at J, with 6 bases between. The CDR3 loop is CASGSPAEAFF. In DNA, the CDR3 is TGTGCTAGTGGTTCGCCAGCTGAAGCTTTCTTT. Drawing the rest from reference TRBV12-5 and TRBJ1-1, the complete variable domain is DARVTQTPRHKVTEMGQEVTMRCQPILGHNTVFWYRQTMMQGLELLAYFRNRAPLDDSGMPKDRFSAEMPDATLATLKIQPSEPRDSAVYFCASGSPAEAFFGQGTRLTVV.

V usage is TRBV12-3 or TRBV12-4 and J usage is TRBJ2-5; D could derive from TRBD1 or TRBD2 (5 bases each). CDR3 length: 14 amino acids. Deletions cut 6 bases from V and 5 bases from J, with 16 bases between. The CDR3 protein is CASSPGARRETQYF. DNA for the CDR3: TGTGCCAGCAGCCCCGGGGCCCGGAGGGAGACCCAGTACTTC.

The CDR3 here is CASNRGGTGLRETQYF. The CDR3 DNA sequence: TGTGCCAGCAACCGGGGCGGGACAGGGCTTCGGGAGACCCAGTACTTC. The chain is built from TRBV7-9 and TRBJ2-5; 9 bases are shared with TRBD1. The CDR3 has 16 residues. Germline CDR1 reads SEHNR; CDR2 reads FQNEAQ (reference sequence). J was trimmed by 5 bases and V by 7 bases; bases with no gene match: 14.

The V call is TRBV7-9, the J call TRBJ2-3, with 7 bases aligning to TRBD1. V was pared by 5 bases and J by 2 bases, with 10 bases of the junction left unmatched. This CDR3 spans 16 amino acids. Germline lookup yields CDR1 SEHNR and CDR2 FQNEAQ (reference sequence). CDR3 protein: CASSRGGQRHTDTQYF. The DNA of the CDR3 is TGTGCCAGCAGCCGAGGGGGACAGAGACACACAGATACGCAGTATTTT.